A selection of T cell receptor beta chains follows, all from one sample in a study of graft-versus-host responses after intestinal transplantation. The protocol was immunoSEQ multiplex PCR, while the TCRdb copy is restricted to in-frame clones and leaves out a portion. The sample has some 7,100 clones; less than 98% are singletons. Sequenced material: PBMCs, taken 23 days after intestinal transplant. The receptor set was obtained from a human patient who received an intestinal transplant, so some T cells may come from the graft donor. Each CDR3 is given with its conserved first and last residue. Each record gives: CDR3 length, D gene, V gene, clone size, J gene, CDR3 DNA, CDR3 protein. D genes are given only for firm matches. Some rows have no size entry. The others give once, few or many, or a class for an expanded clone.

14	-	TRBV10-1	-	TRBJ2-1	TGCGCCAGCAGTGAGTCCAAGGGGGGGAATGAGCAGTTCTTC	CASSESKGGNEQFF
12	-	TRBV14	-	TRBJ2-7	TGTGCCAGCAGCCAAGGGTTTTACGAGCAGTACTTC	CASSQGFYEQYF
14	-	TRBV5-8	-	TRBJ2-3	TGTGCCAGCAGCTTGGATTCGGGGCCAGATACGCAGTATTTT	CASSLDSGPDTQYF
13	-	TRBV30	-	TRBJ1-4	TGTGCCTGGAGTGAGGCTCGTAATGAAAAACTGTTTTTT	CAWSEARNEKLFF
14	TRBD1	TRBV5-1	-	TRBJ1-1	TGCGCCAGCAGCAGACAGGGTGACAAGACTGAAGCTTTCTTT	CASSRQGDKTEAFF
16	-	TRBV4-1	-	TRBJ1-1	TGCGCCAGCAGCCCCCGAACGGGGACGGGGAACCCTGAAGCTTTCTTT	CASSPRTGTGNPEAFF
14	-	TRBV7-6	-	TRBJ1-1	TGTGCCAGCAGCTTAGCGCTGGGAAACACTGAAGCTTTCTTT	CASSLALGNTEAFF
15	-	TRBV7-8	-	TRBJ2-5	TGTGCCAGCAGCTTACTAGGGGGGGATTCAGGGACCCAGTACTTC	CASSLLGGDSGTQYF
14	-	TRBV11-3	-	TRBJ1-2	TGTGCCAGCAGCTTCCTCGGGGGGGCCTATGGCTACACCTTC	CASSFLGGAYGYTF
13	TRBD1	TRBV7-6	once	TRBJ2-1	TGTGCCAGCAAAGGACAGGGGTTCAATGAGCAGTTCTTC	CASKGQGFNEQFF
15	TRBD1	TRBV5-6	-	TRBJ2-1	TGTGCCAGCAGCCTGGGACAGAATTCCTACAATGAGCAGTTCTTC	CASSLGQNSYNEQFF
14	-	TRBV9	-	TRBJ2-3	TGTGCCAGCAGCGTAAGCTACAGCACAGATACGCAGTATTTT	CASSVSYSTDTQYF
15	-	TRBV21-1	-	TRBJ2-1	TGTGCCAGCAGCACCCAGGGGTACCAACACAATGAGCAGTTCTTC	CASSTQGYQHNEQFF
13	TRBD2	TRBV29-1	-	TRBJ2-1	TGCAGCGCCACTAGCGGGAGGAGAGATGAGCAGTTCTTC	CSATSGRRDEQFF
16	-	TRBV9	-	TRBJ2-3	TGTGCCAGCAGCGTAGTCGGGGCGGGGTCCACAGATACGCAGTATTTT	CASSVVGAGSTDTQYF
16	TRBD1	TRBV5-1	-	TRBJ1-1	TGCGCCAGCAAAAGGGACAGGGCCTCGGGGAACACTGAAGCTTTCTTT	CASKRDRASGNTEAFF
19	TRBD2	TRBV10-1	once	TRBJ2-1	TGCGCCAGCAGTGAGTCGGGACTAGCGGGGTTGAGCTCCTACAATGAGCAGTTCTTC	CASSESGLAGLSSYNEQFF
12	-	TRBV30	-	TRBJ1-5	TGTGCCTGGACCTCAGGGAATCAGCCCCAGCATTTT	CAWTSGNQPQHF
13	-	TRBV4-1	-	TRBJ1-1	TGCGCCAGCAGCCAAGATGGGAACACTGAAGCTTTCTTT	CASSQDGNTEAFF
13	-	TRBV5-8	-	TRBJ2-7	TGTGCCAGCAGCCTGATGGACCACTACGAGCAGTACTTC	CASSLMDHYEQYF
14	TRBD2	TRBV4-1	-	TRBJ2-7	TGCGCCAGCTCACTCCTAGCGGGAATAGGAGAGCAGTACTTC	CASSLLAGIGEQYF
12	-	TRBV7-9	-	TRBJ2-7	TGTGCCAGCAGCTCGGCGCGGGACGAGCAGTACTTC	CASSSARDEQYF
14	TRBD2	TRBV6-5	-	TRBJ2-7	TGTGCCAGCAGTTACAGCGGGAGTCCCTACGAGCAGTACTTC	CASSYSGSPYEQYF
15	-	TRBV6-6	-	TRBJ1-1	TGTGCCAGCAGTTCAACGGGACACCGCAACACTGAAGCTTTCTTT	CASSSTGHRNTEAFF
15	-	TRBV4-1	-	TRBJ2-5	TGCGCCAGCAGCCAAACCCAGGCTCCCGAAGAGACCCAGTACTTC	CASSQTQAPEETQYF
12	TRBD2	TRBV6-6	-	TRBJ2-3	TGTGCCAGCAGTAAGCGGGAGAATACGCAGTATTTT	CASSKRENTQYF
17	TRBD1	TRBV7-3	-	TRBJ1-6	TGTGCCAGCAGCTTAAGGGGACAGGGGGCTTATAATTCACCCCTCCACTTT	CASSLRGQGAYNSPLHF
16	-	TRBV4-1	-	TRBJ1-3	TGCGCCAGCAGCCAAGATGGGTGGTGGCCTGGAAACACCATATATTTT	CASSQDGWWPGNTIYF
16	TRBD1	TRBV7-9	-	TRBJ2-6	TGTGCCAGCAGCCCCCGGACAGGATCTGGGGCCAACGTCCTGACTTTC	CASSPRTGSGANVLTF
13	-	TRBV5-6	-	TRBJ2-2	TGTGCCAGCAGCTTGGGGGGGCCCGGGGAGCTGTTTTTT	CASSLGGPGELFF
12	-	TRBV27	-	TRBJ2-5	TGTGCCAGCGGCTGGATCCAAGAGACCCAGTACTTC	CASGWIQETQYF
15	TRBD1	TRBV30	-	TRBJ2-5	TGTGCCTGGAGTCCGGGACAGGGTGTGAGAGAGACCCAGTACTTC	CAWSPGQGVRETQYF
13	-	TRBV5-5	-	TRBJ1-1	TGTGCCAGCAGCTTGAAGGCCGGACTAGAAGCTTTCTTT	CASSLKAGLEAFF
16	TRBD2	TRBV7-2	-	TRBJ2-7	TGTGCCAGCAGCTTAGGCCTAGCGGGAGGGCCTAGCGAGCAGTACTTC	CASSLGLAGGPSEQYF
14	-	TRBV27	once	TRBJ1-1	TGTGCCAGCAGCCAGACTATTGGGGGCACTGAAGCTTTCTTT	CASSQTIGGTEAFF
14	-	TRBV9	-	TRBJ2-3	TGTGCCAGCAGCTTAGGGGGAGTAAAAGATACGCAGTATTTT	CASSLGGVKDTQYF
14	-	TRBV2	-	TRBJ1-6	TGTGCCAGCAGTGACAATCGAGGGTATTCACCCCTCCACTTT	CASSDNRGYSPLHF
18	TRBD2	TRBV6-4	-	TRBJ2-1	TGTGCCAGCAGTGACTCCCTTAGCGGGAGAGGTTCCTACAATGAGCAGTTCTTC	CASSDSLSGRGSYNEQFF
15	-	TRBV9	-	TRBJ2-7	TGTGCCAGCAGCGATGACAGGGAGGGCTCCTACGAGCAGTACTTC	CASSDDREGSYEQYF
11	-	TRBV7-9	-	TRBJ2-2	TGTGCCAGCAGGGGACTCGGGGAGCTGTTTTTT	CASRGLGELFF
14	-	TRBV5-1	-	TRBJ2-7	TGCGCCAGCAGCTTGGCGTGGACAGCCTACGAGCAGTACTTC	CASSLAWTAYEQYF
13	TRBD2	TRBV11-2	-	TRBJ2-1	TGTGCCAGCAGCTTAGGGAGACTAGCCGAGCAGTTCTTC	CASSLGRLAEQFF
18	-	TRBV9	-	TRBJ1-6	TGTGCCAGCAGCGCTGCGTCGAGGACAGTTACGTCTAATTCACCCCTCCACTTT	CASSAASRTVTSNSPLHF
14	-	TRBV28	-	TRBJ2-7	TGTGCCAGCAGTCCTACTCTAAAGACCTACGAGCAGTACTTC	CASSPTLKTYEQYF
15	-	TRBV27	-	TRBJ2-5	TGTGCCAGCAGTTTATCCTTCTTTCCCCAAGAGACCCAGTACTTC	CASSLSFFPQETQYF
16	-	TRBV12-2	-	TRBJ2-3	TGTGCAAGTCGCTTAATGACAGGGGCGGGCACAGATACGCAGTATTTT	CASRLMTGAGTDTQYF
20	-	TRBV10-3	-	TRBJ2-1	TGTGCCATCAGTGTTGGCCACGGACTACGGAGATTTTACTCCTACAATGAGCAGTTCTTC	CAISVGHGLRRFYSYNEQFF
13	TRBD1	TRBV5-1	-	TRBJ1-5	TGCGCCAGCAGTCCAGGGGGAGGTCAGCCCCAGCATTTT	CASSPGGGQPQHF
16	TRBD2	TRBV6-1	-	TRBJ2-2	TGTGCCAGCAGTGAAGGAGCGGGAGTAGGGGCCGGGGAGCTGTTTTTT	CASSEGAGVGAGELFF
13	-	TRBV9	-	TRBJ1-6	TGTGCCAGCAGCCTAGGGTATAATTCACCCCTCCACTTT	CASSLGYNSPLHF
13	-	TRBV2	-	TRBJ2-1	TGTGCCAGCAGTGAACGGAGAATCAATGAGCAGTTCTTC	CASSERRINEQFF
15	TRBD2	TRBV4-1	-	TRBJ2-3	TGCGCCAGCAGCCAAACTAGCGGGAGGGCAGATACGCAGTATTTT	CASSQTSGRADTQYF
16	-	TRBV7-9	-	TRBJ2-1	TGTGCCAGCACCTCCTACTCGGGGGTCCTTCTCAATGAGCAGTTCTTC	CASTSYSGVLLNEQFF
15	-	TRBV15	-	TRBJ2-1	TGTGCCACCAGCAGAGAACAGCGCAGAGACAATGAGCAGTTCTTC	CATSREQRRDNEQFF
15	-	TRBV14	-	TRBJ2-3	TGTGCCAGCAGCCAGGGGCAGAGTAGCACAGATACGCAGTATTTT	CASSQGQSSTDTQYF
14	-	TRBV28	-	TRBJ2-1	TGTGCCAGCAGTAACAAGAGGGAGTCCGATGAGCAGTTCTTC	CASSNKRESDEQFF
18	-	TRBV27	-	TRBJ2-1	TGTGCCAGCACCTATTATCCCCACCAGGGGCGTTCTCTGAATGAGCAGTTCTTC	CASTYYPHQGRSLNEQFF
15	-	TRBV9	-	TRBJ1-3	TGTGCCAGCAGCGTAGGCCCGAGCTCTGGAAACACCATATATTTT	CASSVGPSSGNTIYF
14	-	TRBV7-9	few	TRBJ1-5	TGTGCCAGCAGCTTAGCGGGAGGGAATCAGCCCCAGCATTTT	CASSLAGGNQPQHF